A selection of T cell receptor beta chains follows, all from one sample in a study of blood T cell repertoires in COVID-19. Libraries were prepared by immunoSEQ multiplex PCR; TCRdb keeps only in-frame clonotypes and omits some of them. The repertoire includes around 300,000 clones, around 90% of them detected once, and 9% to 9.5% sits in the top ten. Sample: peripheral blood. The source of these receptors is a man in his late teens or twenties with active or convalescent COVID-19. Both conserved end residues are part of each CDR3. Fields, in order: V gene, CDR3 protein.

v_call: TRBV25-1; cdr3_aa: CASSLPGGEQYF
v_call: TRBV12-5; cdr3_aa: CASGPTGRAEAFF
v_call: TRBV3-1/TRBV3-2; cdr3_aa: CASSQEGGLAGYEQFF
v_call: TRBV4-2; cdr3_aa: CASSQDGGDNIQYF
v_call: TRBV5-6; cdr3_aa: CASSQRGAISGANVLTF
v_call: TRBV5-1; cdr3_aa: CASSGTGQGGYGYTF
v_call: TRBV4-1; cdr3_aa: CASSQDRSTGQPQHF
v_call: TRBV5-1; cdr3_aa: CASSLQDGYEQFF
v_call: TRBV27; cdr3_aa: CASSLLGGNQPQHF
v_call: TRBV2; cdr3_aa: CATSGQGTYEQYF
v_call: TRBV6-5; cdr3_aa: CASSYSDGTNKDGYTF
v_call: TRBV2; cdr3_aa: CASSEVSGDSPLHF
v_call: TRBV4-1; cdr3_aa: CASSQSLAGANEKLFF
v_call: TRBV21-1; cdr3_aa: CASSKSPRANEKLFF
v_call: TRBV19; cdr3_aa: CAANGDRRGQESYGYTF
v_call: TRBV5-1; cdr3_aa: CASSLEGRAFF
v_call: TRBV19; cdr3_aa: CASLPGQGLLWGYTF
v_call: TRBV5-1; cdr3_aa: CASSPGSPEAFF
v_call: TRBV7-8; cdr3_aa: CASSLARNEAFF
v_call: TRBV19; cdr3_aa: CASRNRGSINQPQHF
v_call: TRBV19; cdr3_aa: CASSIGRGEYEQYF
v_call: TRBV10-3; cdr3_aa: CAISERPQGATNTDTQYF
v_call: TRBV9; cdr3_aa: CASSVEGGTGSGNTIYF
v_call: TRBV5-5; cdr3_aa: CASSLGGGADTQYF
v_call: TRBV2; cdr3_aa: CASSGGAGETQYF
v_call: TRBV5-1; cdr3_aa: CASRRRLAEGTDTQYF
v_call: TRBV27; cdr3_aa: CASSIRTGAEEQYF
v_call: TRBV6-1; cdr3_aa: CASSGRSGGAWYNEQFF
v_call: TRBV2; cdr3_aa: CASSQGRETQYF
v_call: TRBV29-1; cdr3_aa: CSVGPTSWQFF
v_call: TRBV5-4; cdr3_aa: CASSSGTGGLAKNIQYF
v_call: TRBV29-1; cdr3_aa: CSARDSSYEQYF
v_call: TRBV10-3; cdr3_aa: CAISERRQGANTEAFF
v_call: TRBV5-6; cdr3_aa: CASTQAGSAFF
v_call: TRBV21-1; cdr3_aa: CASSKPGQGKGTDTQYF
v_call: TRBV19; cdr3_aa: CASSNPTGQNTEAFF
v_call: TRBV9; cdr3_aa: CASSPTRQGETQYF
v_call: TRBV11-2; cdr3_aa: CASRAIAGSDYNEQFF
v_call: TRBV4-3; cdr3_aa: CASSQDPGLAGGLETQYF
v_call: TRBV4-3; cdr3_aa: CASSQDPGIHSPLHF
v_call: TRBV19; cdr3_aa: CASSLWDRGPTEAFF
v_call: TRBV7-9; cdr3_aa: CASSLEGAGTEAFF
v_call: TRBV27; cdr3_aa: CASSFLNSPLHF
v_call: TRBV3-1/TRBV3-2; cdr3_aa: CASSQGWDNNEQFF
v_call: TRBV11-1; cdr3_aa: CASSLYGTPSIEQYF
v_call: TRBV5-4; cdr3_aa: CASSSYGLAGTYNEQFF
v_call: TRBV6-5; cdr3_aa: CASSMDRWNEKLFF
v_call: TRBV6-1; cdr3_aa: CASSEGGGSNQPQHF